A selection of T cell receptor beta chains follows, all from one sample in a study of blood T cell repertoires in COVID-19. The table came from immunoSEQ multiplex PCR; TCRdb's copy has only in-frame clones and leaves some out. The data show about 260,000 clones, with about 91% seen just once and 2.5% to 3% held by the top ten. The sequenced sample was peripheral blood. These TCRs come from a person under 30 with COVID-19, enrolled during active disease. CDR3s include the opening cysteine and the closing phenylalanine or tryptophan. Each record gives: V gene, J gene, clone size, D gene, CDR3 protein, CDR3 DNA. D genes are given only for firm matches. Only some rows state a clone size, as once, few, many or a class for expanded clones.

V gene: TRBV5-1
J gene: TRBJ1-4
clone size: NA
D gene: NA
CDR3 protein: CASSFLGATNEKLFF
CDR3 DNA: TGCGCCAGCAGCTTCCTAGGGGCAACTAATGAAAAACTGTTTTTT

V gene: TRBV19
J gene: TRBJ2-3
clone size: NA
D gene: NA
CDR3 protein: CASTPAVHTDTQYF
CDR3 DNA: TGTGCCAGTACACCGGCGGTACACACAGATACGCAGTATTTT

V gene: TRBV2
J gene: TRBJ2-7
clone size: NA
D gene: TRBD2
CDR3 protein: CAGSVGGSVDYEQYF
CDR3 DNA: TGTGCCGGCTCGGTTGGCGGGAGTGTCGACTACGAGCAGTACTTC

V gene: TRBV19
J gene: TRBJ2-2
clone size: NA
D gene: NA
CDR3 protein: CASSRQKNTGELFF
CDR3 DNA: TGTGCCAGTAGTAGACAGAAGAACACCGGGGAGCTGTTTTTT

V gene: TRBV5-4
J gene: TRBJ1-1
clone size: NA
D gene: NA
CDR3 protein: CASSSPQGLGTEAFF
CDR3 DNA: TGTGCCAGCAGTTCCCCCCAGGGATTGGGCACTGAAGCTTTCTTT

V gene: TRBV6-1
J gene: TRBJ1-2
clone size: NA
D gene: NA
CDR3 protein: CASSEAGGVYGYTF
CDR3 DNA: TGTGCCAGCAGTGAAGCTGGGGGGGTTTATGGCTACACCTTC

V gene: TRBV10-3
J gene: TRBJ2-5
clone size: NA
D gene: TRBD1
CDR3 protein: CAIKDRGRDQETQYF
CDR3 DNA: TGTGCCATAAAGGACAGGGGGCGAGATCAAGAGACCCAGTACTTC

V gene: TRBV24-1
J gene: TRBJ1-1
clone size: NA
D gene: NA
CDR3 protein: CATSDSGRGNTEAFF
CDR3 DNA: TGTGCCACCAGTGATTCCGGACGGGGGAACACTGAAGCTTTCTTT

V gene: TRBV18
J gene: TRBJ2-3
clone size: NA
D gene: NA
CDR3 protein: CASSPGGADTQYF
CDR3 DNA: TGTGCCAGCTCACCCGGCGGAGCAGATACGCAGTATTTT

V gene: TRBV21-1
J gene: TRBJ2-7
clone size: NA
D gene: NA
CDR3 protein: CARLGGACSYEQYF
CDR3 DNA: TGTGCCAGGTTAGGTGGAGCCTGCTCCTACGAGCAGTACTTC

V gene: TRBV7-3
J gene: TRBJ1-5
clone size: NA
D gene: TRBD1
CDR3 protein: CASATGVLQPQHF
CDR3 DNA: TGTGCCAGCGCTACAGGGGTACTGCAGCCCCAGCATTTT

V gene: TRBV9
J gene: TRBJ2-7
clone size: once
D gene: NA
CDR3 protein: CASSVEPDKPSYEQYF
CDR3 DNA: TGTGCCAGCAGCGTAGAACCGGACAAGCCCTCCTACGAGCAGTACTTC

V gene: TRBV21-1
J gene: TRBJ2-1
clone size: NA
D gene: NA
CDR3 protein: CASSKAPLAGGLFEQFF
CDR3 DNA: TGTGCCAGCAGCAAAGCGCCCCTAGCGGGAGGGCTTTTTGAGCAGTTCTTC

V gene: TRBV11-2
J gene: TRBJ2-2
clone size: NA
D gene: NA
CDR3 protein: CASSLDQGANTGELFF
CDR3 DNA: TGTGCCAGCAGCTTAGATCAGGGCGCGAACACCGGGGAGCTGTTTTTT

V gene: TRBV28
J gene: TRBJ2-7
clone size: NA
D gene: NA
CDR3 protein: CASSFSVRGRQSYEQYF
CDR3 DNA: TGTGCCAGCAGTTTCTCGGTTAGGGGGAGACAGTCCTACGAGCAGTACTTC

V gene: TRBV18
J gene: TRBJ2-3
clone size: NA
D gene: NA
CDR3 protein: CASSPNDRDTQYF
CDR3 DNA: TGTGCCAGCTCACCAAATGACAGGGATACGCAGTATTTT

V gene: TRBV27
J gene: TRBJ1-6
clone size: once
D gene: NA
CDR3 protein: CASSPDWSSYNSPLHF
CDR3 DNA: TGTGCCAGCAGCCCGGACTGGAGCTCCTATAATTCACCCCTCCACTTT

V gene: TRBV10-3
J gene: TRBJ2-7
clone size: NA
D gene: TRBD2
CDR3 protein: CASGGGYEQYF
CDR3 DNA: TGTGCCAGCGGGGGAGGCTACGAGCAGTACTTC

V gene: TRBV18
J gene: TRBJ2-7
clone size: NA
D gene: TRBD2
CDR3 protein: CASSPAQGSGSYEQYF
CDR3 DNA: TGTGCCAGCTCACCCGCCCAGGGTAGCGGGTCCTACGAGCAGTACTTC

V gene: TRBV29-1
J gene: TRBJ2-5
clone size: NA
D gene: TRBD2
CDR3 protein: CSVGGRSKETQYF
CDR3 DNA: TGCAGCGTTGGCGGGAGGAGTAAAGAGACCCAGTACTTC

V gene: TRBV2
J gene: TRBJ2-7
clone size: NA
D gene: NA
CDR3 protein: CASTMGLPTYEQYF
CDR3 DNA: TGTGCCAGCACCATGGGACTTCCGACCTACGAGCAGTACTTC

V gene: TRBV27
J gene: TRBJ2-1
clone size: NA
D gene: TRBD1
CDR3 protein: CASNTGTGLYNEQFF
CDR3 DNA: TGTGCCAGCAATACCGGGACAGGGTTATACAATGAGCAGTTCTTC

V gene: TRBV5-1
J gene: TRBJ2-3
clone size: NA
D gene: TRBD2
CDR3 protein: CASSLSGDQTDTQYF
CDR3 DNA: TGCGCCAGCAGTCTCAGCGGGGATCAAACCGATACGCAGTATTTT

V gene: TRBV18
J gene: TRBJ1-2
clone size: NA
D gene: NA
CDR3 protein: CASSPGGGVYGYTF
CDR3 DNA: TGTGCCAGCTCACCGGGCGGGGGCGTATATGGCTACACCTTC

V gene: TRBV4-1
J gene: TRBJ1-3
clone size: NA
D gene: NA
CDR3 protein: CASSQDRAGYGNTIYF
CDR3 DNA: TGCGCCAGCAGCCAAGATCGTGCAGGGTACGGAAACACCATATATTTT

V gene: TRBV6-2/TRBV6-3
J gene: TRBJ2-7
clone size: NA
D gene: NA
CDR3 protein: CASSYETSTYEQYF
CDR3 DNA: TGTGCCAGCAGTTATGAGACTTCCACCTACGAGCAGTACTTC

V gene: TRBV6-5
J gene: TRBJ2-2
clone size: NA
D gene: NA
CDR3 protein: CVSHPGIVNTGELFF
CDR3 DNA: TGTGTCTCGCATCCAGGGATCGTGAACACCGGGGAGCTGTTTTTT

V gene: TRBV7-2
J gene: TRBJ2-5
clone size: once
D gene: NA
CDR3 protein: CASSSYSLETQYF
CDR3 DNA: TGTGCCAGCAGCTCCTACTCCTTAGAGACCCAGTACTTC

V gene: TRBV24-1
J gene: TRBJ2-1
clone size: NA
D gene: NA
CDR3 protein: CATSDLPDVLVNEQFF
CDR3 DNA: TGTGCCACCAGTGATTTGCCCGATGTCTTAGTGAATGAGCAGTTCTTC

V gene: TRBV4-2
J gene: TRBJ1-1
clone size: NA
D gene: NA
CDR3 protein: CASSQDGALAFF
CDR3 DNA: TGTGCCAGCAGCCAAGATGGTGCGTTAGCTTTCTTT

V gene: TRBV3-1/TRBV3-2
J gene: TRBJ2-2
clone size: once
D gene: NA
CDR3 protein: CASSPGRGTGELFF
CDR3 DNA: TGTGCCAGCAGCCCCGGTAGGGGGACCGGGGAGCTGTTTTTT

V gene: TRBV29-1
J gene: TRBJ2-7
clone size: NA
D gene: NA
CDR3 protein: CSVLAGEQYF
CDR3 DNA: TGCAGCGTTCTAGCAGGCGAGCAGTACTTC

V gene: TRBV5-6
J gene: TRBJ2-7
clone size: NA
D gene: NA
CDR3 protein: CASSLVSAGEQYF
CDR3 DNA: TGTGCCAGCAGCTTGGTGTCCGCGGGCGAGCAGTACTTC

V gene: TRBV29-1
J gene: TRBJ1-1
clone size: NA
D gene: NA
CDR3 protein: CSGTTGNTEAFF
CDR3 DNA: TGCAGCGGTACGACAGGGAACACTGAAGCTTTCTTT

V gene: TRBV24-1
J gene: TRBJ2-1
clone size: NA
D gene: NA
CDR3 protein: CATSGEGGQSSYNEQFF
CDR3 DNA: TGTGCCACCAGTGGCGAAGGAGGGCAGAGCTCCTACAATGAGCAGTTCTTC

V gene: TRBV18
J gene: TRBJ2-1
clone size: NA
D gene: NA
CDR3 protein: CASSPSDSTYNEQFF
CDR3 DNA: TGTGCCAGCTCACCTTCCGACAGCACCTACAATGAGCAGTTCTTC

V gene: TRBV30
J gene: TRBJ1-5
clone size: NA
D gene: NA
CDR3 protein: CAWRPRGGMRNQPQHF
CDR3 DNA: TGTGCCTGGAGGCCCAGGGGCGGAATGCGCAATCAGCCCCAGCATTTT

V gene: TRBV24-1
J gene: TRBJ1-1
clone size: NA
D gene: TRBD1
CDR3 protein: CATSDPRTGGTEAFF
CDR3 DNA: TGTGCCACCAGTGATCCTCGGACAGGGGGCACTGAAGCTTTCTTT

V gene: TRBV7-9
J gene: TRBJ2-7
clone size: NA
D gene: NA
CDR3 protein: CASSLGPYYEQYF
CDR3 DNA: TGTGCCAGCAGCTTAGGGCCTTACTACGAGCAGTACTTC

V gene: TRBV3-1/TRBV3-2
J gene: TRBJ2-1
clone size: NA
D gene: NA
CDR3 protein: CASSQDARYNEQFF
CDR3 DNA: TGTGCCAGTAGCCAAGATGCCAGGTACAATGAGCAGTTCTTC

V gene: TRBV11-3
J gene: TRBJ2-1
clone size: NA
D gene: TRBD1
CDR3 protein: CASSLNSGQGDYNEQFF
CDR3 DNA: TGTGCCAGCAGCTTAAATTCTGGACAGGGGGACTACAATGAGCAGTTCTTC

V gene: TRBV9
J gene: TRBJ2-3
clone size: once
D gene: TRBD2
CDR3 protein: CASRPVLAGDTDTQYF
CDR3 DNA: TGTGCCAGCAGACCGGTCCTAGCGGGAGACACAGATACGCAGTATTTT

V gene: TRBV5-6
J gene: TRBJ2-3
clone size: once
D gene: NA
CDR3 protein: CASNGATSTDTQYF
CDR3 DNA: TGTGCCAGCAATGGAGCGACTAGCACAGATACGCAGTATTTT

V gene: TRBV6-6
J gene: TRBJ1-1
clone size: NA
D gene: TRBD1
CDR3 protein: CASRDRDLNTEAFF
CDR3 DNA: TGTGCCAGCAGGGACAGGGATTTGAACACTGAAGCTTTCTTT

V gene: TRBV5-1
J gene: TRBJ1-3
clone size: NA
D gene: NA
CDR3 protein: CASSLVGQSGNTIYF
CDR3 DNA: TGCGCCAGCAGCTTGGTTGGGCAGTCTGGAAACACCATATATTTT

V gene: TRBV7-9
J gene: TRBJ1-2
clone size: once
D gene: NA
CDR3 protein: CASSPPFRSYTF
CDR3 DNA: TGTGCCAGCAGCCCTCCCTTCAGATCCTACACCTTC

V gene: TRBV9
J gene: TRBJ2-1
clone size: once
D gene: NA
CDR3 protein: CASSRDYNEQFF
CDR3 DNA: TGTGCCAGCAGCCGAGACTACAATGAGCAGTTCTTC

V gene: TRBV19
J gene: TRBJ2-2
clone size: NA
D gene: NA
CDR3 protein: CARGQNTGELFF
CDR3 DNA: TGTGCCAGGGGACAGAACACCGGGGAGCTGTTTTTT